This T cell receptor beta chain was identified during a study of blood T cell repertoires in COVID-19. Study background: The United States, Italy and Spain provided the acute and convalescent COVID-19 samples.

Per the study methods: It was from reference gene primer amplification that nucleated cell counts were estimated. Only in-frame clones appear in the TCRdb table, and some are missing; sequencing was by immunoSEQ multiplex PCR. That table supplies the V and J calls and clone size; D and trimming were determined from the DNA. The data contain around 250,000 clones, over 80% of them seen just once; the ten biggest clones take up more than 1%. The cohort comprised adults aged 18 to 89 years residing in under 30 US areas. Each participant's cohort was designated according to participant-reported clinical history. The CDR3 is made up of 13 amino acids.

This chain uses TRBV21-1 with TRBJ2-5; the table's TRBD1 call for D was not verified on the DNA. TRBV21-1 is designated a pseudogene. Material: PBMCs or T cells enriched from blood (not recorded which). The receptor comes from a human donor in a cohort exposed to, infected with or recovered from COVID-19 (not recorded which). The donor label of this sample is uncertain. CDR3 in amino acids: CASSKEKVATQYF. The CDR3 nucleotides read TGTGCCAGCAGCAAAGAAAAAGTGGCTACCCAGTACTTC.